This T cell receptor (beta chain) emerged from a study of T-cell memory formation after mild COVID-19. Study findings and constraints: That cross-reactive memory joined was suggested by some responding clones appearing in pre-infection memory.

Via MiXCR, TCRdb re-called the 5' RACE reads, giving one row per CDR3 protein. The table has some 180,000 distinct CDR3 sequences, 13% seen once. Notes on this clonotype: What it binds is unknown.

There are 18 residues in the CDR3. Germline CDR1 LGHNA, CDR2 YSLEER. Trimming cost V 1 base and J 0 bases, with 18 bases left between them. The sample was PBMCs or a T cell subset sorted from them (not recorded which). The chain carries TRBV4-3 and TRBJ2-5, with a tentative D call TRBD2 (7 bases). The source is a man aged 18 to 35 who had mild COVID-19 (a few samples of this study predate the infection). Cell type and time point are not known. In nucleotides, the CDR3 is TGCGCCAGCAGCCAAGTGAGAGACGGGGGGCACTACCAAGAGACCCAGTACTTC. It is translated as CASSQVRDGGHYQETQYF.